This TCR beta chain emerged from a study of metastatic and nonmetastatic thyroid tumors. Study in general: Repertoires from malignant and benign thyroid patients were compared across blood and tumor or nodule tissue.

Regarding the study as a whole: Benign nodules were reported to have significantly lower TCR beta diversity than malignant thyroid tumors, in blood and tumor.

Per germline, CDR1 GTSNPN and CDR2 SVGIG (reference sequence). This CDR3 is 14 amino acids long. The trim removed 4 bases at V and 1 base at J, leaving 5 bases unmatched. Not a single patient had been given any form of treatment at any point before undergoing thyroid surgery. This clone was observed a single time. The antigen is not known. In the authors' workflow: CDR3 was compared across clinicopathological groups, and the resulting differences were used to build a distant-metastasis classifier for papillary thyroid cancer. Using MiXCR, TCRdb re-called clones from the PCR reads. The authors' filters were not applied to this entry. The top ten clones hold about 3.3% of a sample with 50,000 or so clones, about 25% of them seen once.

The sequence derives from a male donor with papillary thyroid cancer or a benign thyroid nodule (not recorded which). Some clones in this sample may be carry-over from other donors' samples. J is TRBJ2-7 and V is TRBV30; the match to TRBD2 covers 9 bases. Sequencing used blood. The CDR3 DNA sequence: TGTGCCTGGACCTTGACTAGCGGTTCCTACGAGCAGTACTTC. The encoded protein is CAWTLTSGSYEQYF.